This record covers a single T cell receptor (beta chain). Its antigen remains unknown. This specimen belongs to a study of T cells expressing NK-cell markers. Whole-study context: Of eight sequenced donors, seven were HCMV-seropositive and one HCMV-seronegative.

The CDR3 covers 16 residues. CDR1 is SGHTA, CDR2 FQGNSA, per germline. Study results and caveats: Topping the CD3+CD56-NKG2C+ fraction as well were these clonotypes, in several donors.

UMIs accompanied the 5'RACE template switching by which TCR beta cDNA was made. TCRdb reprocessed the 5' RACE reads, keeping one entry per CDR3 protein, no DNA. The repertoire table contains about 160,000 distinct CDR3 sequences. This clonotype was sampled from a woman between 18 and 70 years old in good health. The sequenced material came from blood T cells: a sorted CD56 or NKG2C T cell subset, CD4+ or CD8+ T cells, or bulk PBMC T cells (not recorded which). J is TRBJ2-3 and V is TRBV7-2; the TRBD2 assignment by TCRdb is unverifiable without DNA. The chain's CDR3 is CASSFKRGGLGDTQYF. Together with reference TRBV7-2 and TRBJ2-3, the CDR3 gives the full variable domain: GAGVSQSPSNKVTEKGKDVELRCDPISGHTALYWYRQSLGQGLEFLIYFQGNSAPDKSGLPSDRFSAERTGGSVSTLTIQRTQQEDSAVYLCASSFKRGGLGDTQYFGPGTRLTVL.